What follows are 10 T cell receptor beta chains derived from one specimen sequenced in a study of identical twins. TCRdb analysed the 5' RACE reads with MiXCR anew, one entry per CDR3 protein. The sample consists of 450,000 or so distinct CDR3 sequences, about 18% of them appearing once. The sequenced sample consisted of naive T cells sorted from blood. These TCRs come from a man aged 45-65 years in good health.

This sequence joins TRBV6-2 or TRBV6-3 and TRBJ2-1; 8 bases map to TRBD1. This CDR3 region has 15 residues. Per germline, CDR1 MNHEY and CDR2 SVGEGT. With 5 bases clipped from V and 3 bases from J, the junction kept 6 bases outside the gene matches. The chain's CDR3 is CASSPWTGLYNEQFF. CDR3 DNA: TGTGCCAGCAGTCCATGGACAGGGCTCTACAATGAGCAGTTCTTC.

The genes are TRBV29-1 and TRBJ2-7; D remains ambiguous. This CDR3 is built from 13 residues. Deletions cut 1 base from V and 5 bases from J, with 12 bases between. Per the germline V gene, CDR1 is SQVTM and CDR2 is ANQGSEA. The CDR3 region is CSVEGAGNNEQYF. The CDR3 DNA reads TGCAGCGTTGAAGGAGCAGGCAACAACGAGCAGTACTTC.

This clonotype was seen repeatedly, ten times or more. Compared with germline, one end of the junction differs, possibly owing to a read error. The chain joins TRBV5-1 to TRBJ2-5; D is perhaps TRBD2 (5 bases). Germline CDR1 SGHRS, CDR2 YFSETQ. There are 14 residues in the CDR3. CDR3 sequence reads: CASSLGTRQETQYF. CDR3 DNA sequence: TGTGCCAGCAGCTTGGGAACTAGACAAGAGACCCAGTACTTC.

Ten or more counts support this clonotype. The chain combines TRBV19 with TRBJ1-1, with D uncertain. Germline V gene data show CDR1 as LNHDA and CDR2 as SQIVND (reference sequence). Trimming pared 9 bases from V and 0 bases from J, leaving 20 bases between. The CDR3 totals 16 residues. The CDR3 loop is CASTTKRNSVNTEAFF. The CDR3 nucleotides are TGTGCCAGCACGACAAAGCGTAATTCCGTGAACACTGAAGCTTTCTTT.

The chain recombines TRBV7-9 with TRBJ2-2; D is ambiguous. Germline assignment: CDR1 SEHNR and CDR2 FQNEAQ (reference sequence). The CDR3 runs to 12 residues. The V end lost 2 bases, the J end lost 8 bases, and 6 bases lay between the germline ends. The CDR3 coding sequence is TGTGCCAGCAGCTTAATTGGTGGGGAGCTGTTTTTT. This codes for CASSLIGGELFF.

This clonotype came up a few times. The V gene is TRBV6-2 or TRBV6-3, the J gene TRBJ1-2, with TRBD1 as a possible D gene (5 bases). Trimming removed 7 bases from V and 5 bases from J, with 17 bases in between. Germline CDR1 reads MNHEY; CDR2 reads SVGEGT. The CDR3 has 14 residues. CDR3 nucleotide sequence: TGTGCCAGCAAACGACAGTACGGCGGGTATGGCTACACCTTC. Translating it yields CASKRQYGGYGYTF.

This clonotype was detected ten times or more. The V and J genes are TRBV11-1 and TRBJ2-7; possible D gene TRBD1, 6 bases. This CDR3 comprises 18 residues. V was pared by 4 bases and J by 0 bases, with 22 bases between. The germline V gene has CDR1 SGHAT and CDR2 FQDESV (reference sequence). The CDR3 nucleotides are TGTGCCAGCAGCTCACGCTTCGGACCAGGGGCGAGCTCCTACGAGCAGTACTTC. This encodes CASSSRFGPGASSYEQYF.

This clonotype was detected a few times. The V gene is TRBV6-2 or TRBV6-3, the J gene TRBJ2-5; no reliable D call. Trimming took 4 bases from V and 4 from J, leaving 13 bases between them. Germline values: CDR1 MNHEY, CDR2 SVGEGT. CDR3 length: 14 residues. The CDR3 loop is CASSSNLSRETQYF. In nucleotides, the CDR3 is TGTGCCAGCAGTTCTAACCTTTCCAGAGAGACCCAGTACTTC.

The rearrangement links TRBV7-3 to TRBJ2-6, with D tentatively TRBD1 (5 bases). CDR3 length: 21 amino acids. Germline V gene lookup returns CDR1 SGHTA and CDR2 FQGTGA. V lost 1 base, J lost 3 bases, and 25 bases lay in between. The CDR3 here is CASSLMGPVAGIVFGANVLTF. Here the CDR3 DNA reads TGTGCCAGCAGCTTAATGGGGCCTGTTGCAGGGATCGTCTTTGGGGCCAACGTCCTGACTTTC. Together with reference TRBV7-3 and TRBJ2-6, the CDR3 gives the full variable domain: GAGVSQTPSNKVTEKGKYVELRCDPISGHTALYWYRQSLGQGPEFLIYFQGTGAADDSGLPNDRFFAVRPEGSVSTLKIQRTERGDSAVYLCASSLMGPVAGIVFGANVLTFGAGSRLTVL.

This clonotype occurred a few times. The rearrangement joins TRBV11-2 to TRBJ2-1; D might be TRBD2 (7 bases). The V end lost 5 bases, the J end lost 0 bases, and 26 bases lay between the germline ends. This CDR3 comprises 20 residues. Per germline, CDR1 SGHAT and CDR2 FQNNGV. CDR3 protein: CASSPRRGEGDLSSYNEQFF. As DNA, the CDR3 is TGTGCCAGCAGCCCCCGGAGGGGGGAGGGCGACCTGAGCTCCTACAATGAGCAGTTCTTC.